This TCR beta chain was sequenced for a study of T cells after posttransplantation cyclophosphamide. Broader study findings: Donor-recipient repertoire similarity was low at 1-2 months, rising over year one. TRB clonality was highly associated with recipient CMV seropositivity and reactivation.

Generated by immunoSEQ multiplex PCR, the TCRdb table keeps only in-frame clones and is missing some. This sample has about 6,700 clones, each found more than once. There are many counts of this clone. Antigen: not known. This CDR3 has 15 residues. CDR1 is MDHEN and CDR2 is SYDVKM in the germline V gene. Losses at the gene ends were 3 bases for V and 1 base for J; bases not matched to a gene: 5. Busulfan-fludarabine conditioning, marrow transplant, and cyclophosphamide on days +3 and +4 were administered. The sequence was obtained from a male patient in his thirties who received an allogeneic stem cell transplant from an unrelated donor, was CMV-positive, and had acute and chronic GVHD. Some T cells may be transferred from the graft donor. Sequencing used PBMCs, obtained after an allogeneic stem cell transplant with post-transplant cyclophosphamide. The rearrangement links TRBV28 to TRBJ2-7; 8 bases align to TRBD1. The CDR3 nucleotides read TGTGCCAGCAGTTTTCGGACAGGGATTTCCTACGAGCAGTACTTC. Its protein is CASSFRTGISYEQYF.